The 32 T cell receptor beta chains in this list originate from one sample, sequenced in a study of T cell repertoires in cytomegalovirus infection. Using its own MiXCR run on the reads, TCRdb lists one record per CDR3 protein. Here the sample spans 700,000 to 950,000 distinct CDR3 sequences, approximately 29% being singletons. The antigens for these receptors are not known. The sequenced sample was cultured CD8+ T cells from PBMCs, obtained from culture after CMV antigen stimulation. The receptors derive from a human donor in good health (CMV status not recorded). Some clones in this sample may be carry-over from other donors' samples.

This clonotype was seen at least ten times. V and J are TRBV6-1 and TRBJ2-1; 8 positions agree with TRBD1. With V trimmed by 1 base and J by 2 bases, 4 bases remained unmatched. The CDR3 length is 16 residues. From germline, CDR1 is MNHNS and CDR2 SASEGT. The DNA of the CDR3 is TGTGCCAGCAGTGAAGTCTCACAGGGGGCCTACAATGAGCAGTTCTTC. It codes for CASSEVSQGAYNEQFF.

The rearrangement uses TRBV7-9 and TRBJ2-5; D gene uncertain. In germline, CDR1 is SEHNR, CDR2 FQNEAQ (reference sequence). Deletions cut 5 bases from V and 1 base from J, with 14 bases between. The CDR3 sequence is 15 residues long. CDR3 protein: CASSPTVGLQETQYF. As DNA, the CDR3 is TGTGCCAGCAGCCCGACGGTAGGGCTCCAAGAGACCCAGTACTTC.

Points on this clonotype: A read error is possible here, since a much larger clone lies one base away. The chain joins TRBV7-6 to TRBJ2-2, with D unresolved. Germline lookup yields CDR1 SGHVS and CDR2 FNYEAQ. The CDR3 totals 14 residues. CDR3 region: CVSSFRGNTGELFF. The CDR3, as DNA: TGTGTCAGCAGCTTCCGAGGGAACACCGGGGAGCTGTTTTTT.

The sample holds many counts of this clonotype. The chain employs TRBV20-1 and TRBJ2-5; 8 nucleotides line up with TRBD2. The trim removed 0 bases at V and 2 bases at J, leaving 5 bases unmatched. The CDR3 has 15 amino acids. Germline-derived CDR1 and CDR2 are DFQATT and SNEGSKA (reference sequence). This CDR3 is CSARDPRGGQETQYF. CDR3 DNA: TGCAGTGCTAGAGATCCCCGGGGGGGTCAAGAGACCCAGTACTTC.

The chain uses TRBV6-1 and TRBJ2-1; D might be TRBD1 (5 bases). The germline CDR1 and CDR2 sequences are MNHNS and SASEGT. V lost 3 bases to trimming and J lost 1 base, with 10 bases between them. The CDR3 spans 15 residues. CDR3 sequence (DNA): TGTGCCAGCAGTGACAGGGAAGCATCCTACAATGAGCAGTTCTTC. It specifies CASSDREASYNEQFF.

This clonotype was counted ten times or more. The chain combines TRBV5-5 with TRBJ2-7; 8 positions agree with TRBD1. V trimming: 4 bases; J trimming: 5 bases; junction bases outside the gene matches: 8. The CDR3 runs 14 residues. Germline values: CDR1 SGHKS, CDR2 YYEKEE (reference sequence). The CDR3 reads CASSADRGGDEQYF. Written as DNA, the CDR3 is TGTGCCAGCAGCGCCGACAGGGGCGGAGACGAGCAGTACTTC.

DNA for the CDR3: TGTGCCACCCACCGACAGGGGGCCAACGAGCAGTACGTC. This encodes CATHRQGANEQYV. This rearrangement joins TRBV6-5 to TRBJ2-7; 10 bases agree with TRBD1. In germline, CDR1 is MNHEY, CDR2 SVGAGI. This CDR3 spans 13 amino acids. V gave up 10 bases and J gave up 5 bases; unmatched junction bases: 8.

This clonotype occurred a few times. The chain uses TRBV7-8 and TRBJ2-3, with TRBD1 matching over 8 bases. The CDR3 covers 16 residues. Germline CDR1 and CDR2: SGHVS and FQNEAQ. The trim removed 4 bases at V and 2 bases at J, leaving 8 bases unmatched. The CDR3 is CASSSGTGSVTDTQYF. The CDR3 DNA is TGTGCCAGCAGCTCAGGGACAGGATCGGTCACAGATACGCAGTATTTT.

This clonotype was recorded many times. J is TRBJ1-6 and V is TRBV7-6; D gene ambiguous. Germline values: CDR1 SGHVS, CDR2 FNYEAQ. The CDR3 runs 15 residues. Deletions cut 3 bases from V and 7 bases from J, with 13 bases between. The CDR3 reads CASSLAALENSPLHF. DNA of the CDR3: TGTGCCAGCAGCTTGGCGGCTTTGGAGAATTCACCCCTCCACTTT.

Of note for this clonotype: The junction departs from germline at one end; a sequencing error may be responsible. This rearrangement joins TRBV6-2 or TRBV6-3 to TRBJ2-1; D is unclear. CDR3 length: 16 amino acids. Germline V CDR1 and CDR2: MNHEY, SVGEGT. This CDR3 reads CANSYLDPSSYNEQFF. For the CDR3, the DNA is TGTGCCAACAGTTACCTGGACCCGAGCTCCTACAATGAGCAGTTCTTC.

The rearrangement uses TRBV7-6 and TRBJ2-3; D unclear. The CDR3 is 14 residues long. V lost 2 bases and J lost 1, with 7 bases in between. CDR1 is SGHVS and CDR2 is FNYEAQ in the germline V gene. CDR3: CASSLSLGTDTQYF. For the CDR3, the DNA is TGTGCCAGCAGCTTATCACTGGGCACAGATACGCAGTATTTT.

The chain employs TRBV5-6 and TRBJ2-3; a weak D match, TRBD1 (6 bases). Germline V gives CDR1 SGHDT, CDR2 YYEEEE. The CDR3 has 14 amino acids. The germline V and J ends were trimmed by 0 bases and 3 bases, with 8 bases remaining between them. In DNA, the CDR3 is TGTGCCAGCAGCTTGGGGGGGCAGACAGATACGCAGTATTTT. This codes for CASSLGGQTDTQYF.

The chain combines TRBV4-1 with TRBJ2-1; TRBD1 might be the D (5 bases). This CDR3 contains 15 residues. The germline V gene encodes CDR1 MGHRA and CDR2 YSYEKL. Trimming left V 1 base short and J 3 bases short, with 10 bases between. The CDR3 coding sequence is TGCGCCAGCAGCCAAGCGGCAGGGTACTACAATGAGCAGTTCTTC. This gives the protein CASSQAAGYYNEQFF.

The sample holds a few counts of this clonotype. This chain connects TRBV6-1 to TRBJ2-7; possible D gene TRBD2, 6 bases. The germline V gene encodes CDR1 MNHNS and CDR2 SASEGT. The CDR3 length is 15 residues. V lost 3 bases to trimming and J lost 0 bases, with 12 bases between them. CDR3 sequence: CASSDSRGFSYEQYF. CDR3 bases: TGTGCCAGCAGTGACAGCCGGGGGTTCTCCTACGAGCAGTACTTC.

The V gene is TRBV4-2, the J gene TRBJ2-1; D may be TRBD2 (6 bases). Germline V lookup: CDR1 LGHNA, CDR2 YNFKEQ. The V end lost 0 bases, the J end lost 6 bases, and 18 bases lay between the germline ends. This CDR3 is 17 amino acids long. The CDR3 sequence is CASSQDRGLAESNEQFF. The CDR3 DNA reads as TGTGCCAGCAGCCAAGATAGGGGATTAGCGGAGAGCAATGAGCAGTTCTTC.

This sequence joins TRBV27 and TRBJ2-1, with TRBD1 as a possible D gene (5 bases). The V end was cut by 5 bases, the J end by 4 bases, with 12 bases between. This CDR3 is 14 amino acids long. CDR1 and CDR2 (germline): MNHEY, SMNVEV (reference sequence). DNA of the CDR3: TGTGCCAGCAGTGAGATGAGACAGTACAATGAGCAGTTCTTC. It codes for CASSEMRQYNEQFF.

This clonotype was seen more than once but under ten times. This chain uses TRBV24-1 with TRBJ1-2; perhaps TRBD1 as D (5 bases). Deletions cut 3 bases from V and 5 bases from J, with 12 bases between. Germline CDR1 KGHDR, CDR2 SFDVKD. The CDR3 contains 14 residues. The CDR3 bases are TGTGCCACCAGTGATGTGTTGAGGGGTTATGGCTACACCTTC. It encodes CATSDVLRGYGYTF.

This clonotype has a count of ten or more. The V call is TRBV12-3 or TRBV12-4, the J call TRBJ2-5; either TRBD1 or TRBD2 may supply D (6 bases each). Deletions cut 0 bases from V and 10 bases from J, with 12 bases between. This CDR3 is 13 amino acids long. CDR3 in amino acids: CASSLAGGSLQYF. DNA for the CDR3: TGTGCCAGCAGTTTAGCGGGGGGCTCCCTCCAGTACTTC.

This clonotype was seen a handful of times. The chain's CDR3 is CASSPEGLAGIYEQYF. The CDR3 DNA follows: TGTGCCAGTAGTCCGGAAGGACTAGCGGGGATCTACGAGCAGTACTTC. The rearrangement uses TRBV19 and TRBJ2-7; 12 bases map to TRBD2. The CDR3 contains 16 residues. V shed 5 bases, J shed 3 bases, and the junction held 8 bases outside the gene matches. Germline CDR1 is LNHDA and CDR2 is SQIVND (reference sequence).

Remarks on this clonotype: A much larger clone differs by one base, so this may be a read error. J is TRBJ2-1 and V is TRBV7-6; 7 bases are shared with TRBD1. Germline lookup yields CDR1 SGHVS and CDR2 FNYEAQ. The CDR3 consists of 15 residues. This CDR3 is CVSSPDRRYGNEQFF. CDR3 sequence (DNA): TGTGTCAGCAGCCCGGACAGGAGATACGGGAATGAGCAGTTCTTC.

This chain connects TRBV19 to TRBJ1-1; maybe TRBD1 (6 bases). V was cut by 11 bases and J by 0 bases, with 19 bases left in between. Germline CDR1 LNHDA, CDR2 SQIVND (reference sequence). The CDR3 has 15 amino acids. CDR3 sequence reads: CACGGPREMNTEAFF. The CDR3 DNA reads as TGTGCCTGCGGGGGGCCGAGGGAGATGAACACTGAAGCTTTCTTT.

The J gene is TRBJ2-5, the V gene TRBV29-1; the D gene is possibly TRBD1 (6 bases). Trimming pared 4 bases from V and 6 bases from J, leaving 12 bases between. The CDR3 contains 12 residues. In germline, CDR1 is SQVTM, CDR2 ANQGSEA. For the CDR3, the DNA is TGCAGCGTTGTACACAGGGCAAAGACCCAGTACTTC. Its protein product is CSVVHRAKTQYF.

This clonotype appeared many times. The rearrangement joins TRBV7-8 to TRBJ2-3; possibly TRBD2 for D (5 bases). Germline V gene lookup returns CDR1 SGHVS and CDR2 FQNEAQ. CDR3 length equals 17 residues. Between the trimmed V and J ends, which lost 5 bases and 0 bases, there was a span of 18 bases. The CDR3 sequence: CASSAGTGWRSTDTQYF. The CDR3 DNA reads TGTGCCAGCAGCGCTGGCACGGGGTGGAGGAGCACAGATACGCAGTATTTT. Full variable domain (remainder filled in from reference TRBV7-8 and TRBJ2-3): GAGVSQSPRYKVAKRGQDVALRCDPISGHVSLFWYQQALGQGPEFLTYFQNEAQLDKSGLPSDRFFAERPEGSVSTLKIQRTQQEDSAVYLCASSAGTGWRSTDTQYFGPGTRLTVL.

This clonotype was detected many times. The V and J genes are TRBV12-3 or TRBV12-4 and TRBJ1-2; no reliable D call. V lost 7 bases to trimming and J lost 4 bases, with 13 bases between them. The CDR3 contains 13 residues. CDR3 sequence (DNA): TGTGCCAGCACCCTGACGGTTGCCTATGGCTACACCTTC. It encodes CASTLTVAYGYTF.

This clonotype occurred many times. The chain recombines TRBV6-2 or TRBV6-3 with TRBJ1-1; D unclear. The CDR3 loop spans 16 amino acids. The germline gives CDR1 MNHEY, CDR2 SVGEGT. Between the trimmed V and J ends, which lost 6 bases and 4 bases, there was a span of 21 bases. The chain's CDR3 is CASRPLSLGKSTEAFF. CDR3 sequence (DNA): TGTGCCAGCAGACCCCTCAGTTTAGGGAAGAGCACTGAAGCTTTCTTT.

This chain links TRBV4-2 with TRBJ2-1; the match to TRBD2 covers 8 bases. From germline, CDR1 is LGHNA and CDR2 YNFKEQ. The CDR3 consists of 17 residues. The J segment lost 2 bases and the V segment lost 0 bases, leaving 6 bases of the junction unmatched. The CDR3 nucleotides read TGTGCCAGCAGCCAAGATCCGACGGGGGGGGCCTACAATGAGCAGTTCTTC. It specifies CASSQDPTGGAYNEQFF.

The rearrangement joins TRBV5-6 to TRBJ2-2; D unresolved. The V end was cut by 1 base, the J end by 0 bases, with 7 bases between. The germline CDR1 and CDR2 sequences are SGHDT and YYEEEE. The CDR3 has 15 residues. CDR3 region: CASSLLSSNTGELFF. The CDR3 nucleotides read TGTGCCAGCAGCTTGTTGTCATCGAACACCGGGGAGCTGTTTTTT.

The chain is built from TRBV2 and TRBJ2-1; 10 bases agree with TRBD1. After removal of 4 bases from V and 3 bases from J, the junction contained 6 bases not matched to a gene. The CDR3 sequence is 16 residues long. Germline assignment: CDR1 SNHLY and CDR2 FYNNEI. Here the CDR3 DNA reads TGTGCCAGCAGTGCTGTCGGACAGGGGGACTACAATGAGCAGTTCTTC. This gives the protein CASSAVGQGDYNEQFF.

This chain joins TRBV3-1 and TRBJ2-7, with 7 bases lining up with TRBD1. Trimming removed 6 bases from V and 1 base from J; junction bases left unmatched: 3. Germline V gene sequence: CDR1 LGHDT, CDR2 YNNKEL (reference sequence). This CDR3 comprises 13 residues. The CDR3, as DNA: TGTGCCAGCAGGGGACAGAAATCCTACGAGCAGTACTTC. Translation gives CASRGQKSYEQYF.

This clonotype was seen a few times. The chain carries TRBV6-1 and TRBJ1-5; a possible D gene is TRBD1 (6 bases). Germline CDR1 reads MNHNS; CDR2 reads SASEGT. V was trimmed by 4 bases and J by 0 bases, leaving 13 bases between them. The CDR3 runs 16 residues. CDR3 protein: CASSANTGFSNQPQHF. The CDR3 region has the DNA TGTGCCAGCAGTGCCAACACAGGGTTTAGCAATCAGCCCCAGCATTTT.

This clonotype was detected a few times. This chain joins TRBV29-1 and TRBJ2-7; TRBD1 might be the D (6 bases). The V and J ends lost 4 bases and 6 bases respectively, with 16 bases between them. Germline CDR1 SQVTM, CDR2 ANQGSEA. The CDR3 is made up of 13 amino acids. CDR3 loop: CSVASGEWGEQYF. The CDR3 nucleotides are TGCAGCGTTGCTTCAGGGGAGTGGGGCGAGCAGTACTTC.

The CDR3 sequence is CSARDPGQGILNEQFF. Here the CDR3 DNA reads TGCAGTGCTAGAGATCCAGGGCAGGGGATCCTCAATGAGCAGTTCTTC. The chain has TRBV20-1 and TRBJ2-1; D may be TRBD1 (6 bases). Germline V gene data show CDR1 as DFQATT and CDR2 as SNEGSKA (reference sequence). Deletions cut 0 bases from V and 6 bases from J, with 18 bases between. The CDR3 loop spans 16 amino acids.